A selection of T cell receptor beta chains follows, all from one sample in a study of blood T cell repertoires in COVID-19. The method was immunoSEQ multiplex PCR; TCRdb's version includes in-frame clones alone and lacks a portion of them. Here the sample spans about 120,000 clones, more than 80% being singletons. Sequencing used peripheral blood. The receptor source for this set is a man aged 35 to 55 with acute or convalescent COVID-19. Each CDR3 is given with its conserved first and last residue. Fields, in order: V gene, clone size, J gene, D gene, CDR3 length, CDR3 protein, CDR3 DNA. A D gene is named only where the DNA matches it firmly. Size is omitted from some rows. Given values are once, few, many or a class for expanded clones.

TRBV7-2	-	TRBJ1-1	-	11	CASSFSTEAFF	TGTGCCAGCAGCTTCAGCACTGAAGCTTTCTTT
TRBV7-9	-	TRBJ1-1	-	16	CASSLRAGTGNTEAFF	TGTGCCAGCAGCTTACGCGCGGGAACAGGGAACACTGAAGCTTTCTTT
TRBV6-5	-	TRBJ2-5	-	15	CASSSGLLGRETQYF	TGTGCCAGCAGCAGTGGTTTGCTTGGGAGGGAGACCCAGTACTTC
TRBV5-1	-	TRBJ1-2	-	15	CASSQPDTRAGGYTF	TGCGCCAGCAGCCAGCCCGATACAAGGGCGGGTGGCTACACCTTC
TRBV14	-	TRBJ1-6	-	13	CASSQPGNSPLHF	TGTGCCAGCAGCCAACCCGGTAATTCACCCCTCCACTTT
TRBV19	once	TRBJ2-5	-	14	CASSAQGRQETQYF	TGTGCCAGTAGTGCGCAGGGGCGCCAAGAGACCCAGTACTTC
TRBV5-1	-	TRBJ2-2	TRBD2	15	CASSPGRGETGELFF	TGCGCCAGCAGCCCCGGGAGGGGGGAGACCGGGGAGCTGTTTTTT
TRBV6-6	-	TRBJ1-5	-	15	CASSSGLVRNQPQHF	TGTGCCAGCAGTTCCGGGTTGGTAAGGAATCAGCCCCAGCATTTT
TRBV20-1	-	TRBJ1-6	-	14	CSASAGVGESPLHF	TGCAGTGCTAGTGCAGGGGTAGGTGAATCACCCCTCCACTTT
TRBV3-1/TRBV3-2	-	TRBJ1-4	-	16	CASSKGYLTVGEKLFF	TGTGCCAGCAGCAAGGGGTATCTTACGGTGGGTGAAAAACTGTTTTTT
TRBV7-3	-	TRBJ1-3	TRBD1	14	CASSYQGAGNTIYF	TGTGCCAGCAGTTACCAGGGGGCTGGAAACACCATATATTTT
TRBV30	once	TRBJ2-1	TRBD1	13	CAWGQGPGNEQFF	TGTGCCTGGGGACAGGGGCCTGGCAATGAGCAGTTCTTC
TRBV14	few	TRBJ2-7	TRBD2	13	CASSQDLAGEQYF	TGTGCCAGCAGCCAAGATTTAGCGGGCGAGCAGTACTTC
TRBV5-1	-	TRBJ1-2	TRBD1	14	CASSENSGGGGYTF	TGCGCCAGCAGCGAAAACTCAGGGGGCGGTGGCTACACCTTC
TRBV12-3/TRBV12-4	-	TRBJ1-1	-	13	CASSFRVGTEAFF	TGTGCCAGCAGTTTCAGGGTAGGCACTGAAGCTTTCTTT
TRBV30	-	TRBJ1-3	-	13	CASTKSSGNTIYF	TGTGCCTCCACTAAGAGCTCTGGAAACACCATATATTTT
TRBV7-9	-	TRBJ2-1	-	16	CASSHRERYTYNEQFF	TGTGCCAGCAGCCACAGGGAGCGTTACACCTACAATGAGCAGTTCTTC
TRBV12-3/TRBV12-4	-	TRBJ2-3	-	13	CASREGLRYTQYF	TGTGCCAGCAGAGAGGGACTTAGGTATACGCAGTATTTT
TRBV7-2	-	TRBJ1-2	-	15	CASSLVVSLEYGYTF	TGTGCCAGCAGCTTAGTCGTCTCATTGGAGTATGGCTACACCTTC
TRBV5-1	-	TRBJ1-1	TRBD1	15	CASSLQGAKNTEAFF	TGCGCCAGCAGCCTACAGGGGGCGAAGAACACTGAAGCTTTCTTT
TRBV2	-	TRBJ2-7	TRBD2	15	CASSGGAGGFYEQYF	TGTGCCAGCAGTGGTGGGGCGGGAGGCTTTTACGAGCAGTACTTC
TRBV7-3	once	TRBJ2-7	TRBD1	16	CASSLKPPGTDYEQYF	TGTGCCAGCAGCTTAAAACCCCCCGGGACAGACTACGAGCAGTACTTC
TRBV5-8	-	TRBJ2-3	-	16	CASSPRVSGSTDTQYF	TGTGCCAGCAGCCCTCGGGTTAGCGGTAGCACAGATACGCAGTATTTT
TRBV15	-	TRBJ2-1	-	13	CATSRDPYNEQFF	TGTGCCACCAGCAGAGACCCTTACAATGAGCAGTTCTTC
TRBV15	-	TRBJ2-7	-	16	CATSGSGGAHAYEQYF	TGTGCCACCAGCGGCTCCGGCGGGGCGCACGCCTACGAGCAGTACTTC
TRBV14	-	TRBJ1-1	-	14	CASSHGHPNTEAFF	TGTGCCAGCAGCCACGGACACCCGAACACTGAAGCTTTCTTT
TRBV27	once	TRBJ1-4	TRBD1	16	CASSSGQGEWGEKLFF	TGTGCCAGCAGTTCAGGACAGGGGGAGTGGGGAGAAAAACTGTTTTTT
TRBV11-2	-	TRBJ1-1	-	14	CASSQNVGSTEAFF	TGTGCCAGCAGCCAAAACGTGGGGAGCACTGAAGCTTTCTTT
TRBV5-4	few	TRBJ2-1	-	16	CASSLLSLSSYNEQFF	TGTGCCAGCAGCTTGCTTAGTCTAAGCTCCTACAATGAGCAGTTCTTC
TRBV7-9	-	TRBJ1-4	-	13	CASSETGVEKLFF	TGTGCCAGCAGCGAAACCGGGGTCGAAAAACTGTTTTTT
TRBV6-5	once	TRBJ1-2	-	15	CASSPLGGGNYGYTF	TGTGCCAGCAGCCCACTCGGGGGGGGCAACTATGGCTACACCTTC
TRBV23-1	few	TRBJ1-1	-	12	CATTRGDTEAFF	TGCGCCACAACCCGGGGTGACACTGAAGCTTTCTTT
TRBV9	few	TRBJ1-3	-	14	CASSPAASGNTIYF	TGTGCCAGCAGCCCAGCGGCTTCTGGAAACACCATATATTTT
TRBV5-5	once	TRBJ1-1	TRBD1	19	CASSPGTGAHAWVNTEAFF	TGTGCCAGCAGCCCCGGGACAGGGGCCCACGCGTGGGTGAACACTGAAGCTTTCTTT
TRBV5-1	-	TRBJ1-5	-	15	CASSLEGDLHQPQHF	TGCGCCAGCAGCTTGGAGGGGGACCTCCATCAGCCCCAGCATTTT
TRBV3-1/TRBV3-2	few	TRBJ1-4	-	12	CASRQINEKLFF	TGTGCCTCTAGACAGATAAATGAAAAACTGTTTTTT
TRBV11-2	few	TRBJ2-7	-	13	CASSPRGDGEQYF	TGTGCCAGCAGCCCAAGAGGAGACGGCGAGCAGTACTTC
TRBV4-3	-	TRBJ1-1	-	16	CASSQVRSPLNTEAFF	TGCGCCAGCAGCCAAGTGCGTAGCCCGCTGAACACTGAAGCTTTCTTT
TRBV27	-	TRBJ2-1	TRBD2	16	CASSVRSGGAQNEQFF	TGTGCCAGCAGTGTACGAAGCGGGGGGGCCCAGAATGAGCAGTTCTTC
TRBV5-1	-	TRBJ2-1	-	16	CASSLGRGVKYNEQFF	TGCGCCAGCAGCTTGGGGAGGGGAGTAAAATACAATGAGCAGTTCTTC
TRBV19	-	TRBJ1-2	-	15	CASSRPQGIHYGYTF	TGTGCCAGTAGTCGCCCCCAGGGAATCCACTATGGCTACACCTTC
TRBV6-5	-	TRBJ2-2	-	16	CASSYRGLTGTGELFF	TGTGCCAGCAGTTACCGAGGACTGACTGGGACCGGGGAGCTGTTTTTT